This TCR beta chain was identified in a study of T-cell reconstitution after alpha-beta-depleted transplantation in children. The library targeted TCRbeta and was prepared with unique molecular identifiers. Via MiXCR, TCRdb re-called the PCR reads, giving one row per CDR3 protein. This sample has 330,000 or so distinct CDR3 sequences; approximately 10% occur once, and the top ten carry 2% to 3%. This CDR3 comprises 16 residues. Trimming left V 0 bases short and J 2 bases short, with 12 bases between. In germline, CDR1 is LGHNA, CDR2 YSLEER. The J gene is TRBJ2-3, the V gene TRBV4-3, with D unclear. This clonotype was obtained from a human donor who donated a stem cell graft to a child with acute lymphoblastic leukemia. The sequenced sample was PBMCs from the stem cell graft donor, obtained from the stem cell graft. DNA for the CDR3: TGCGCCAGCAGCCAAGATCAGAAACGCTACACAGATACGCAGTATTTT. Translating gives CASSQDQKRYTDTQYF.